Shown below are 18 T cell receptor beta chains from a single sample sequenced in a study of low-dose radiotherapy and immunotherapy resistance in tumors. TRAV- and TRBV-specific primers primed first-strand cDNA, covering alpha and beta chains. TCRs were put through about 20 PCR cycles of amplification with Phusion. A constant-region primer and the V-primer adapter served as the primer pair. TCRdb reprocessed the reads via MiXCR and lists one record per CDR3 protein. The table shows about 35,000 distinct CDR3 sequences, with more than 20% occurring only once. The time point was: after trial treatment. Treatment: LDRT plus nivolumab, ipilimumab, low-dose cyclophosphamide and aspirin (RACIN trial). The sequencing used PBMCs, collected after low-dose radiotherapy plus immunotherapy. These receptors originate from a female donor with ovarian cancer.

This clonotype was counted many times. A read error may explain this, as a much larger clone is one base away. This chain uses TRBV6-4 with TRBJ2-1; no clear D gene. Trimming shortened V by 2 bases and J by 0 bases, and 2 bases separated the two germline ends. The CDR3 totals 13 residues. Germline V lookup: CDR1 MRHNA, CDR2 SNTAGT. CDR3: CASSDSSYNEQFF. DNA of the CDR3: TGTGCCAGCAGTGACAGCTCCTACAATGAGCAGTTCTTC.

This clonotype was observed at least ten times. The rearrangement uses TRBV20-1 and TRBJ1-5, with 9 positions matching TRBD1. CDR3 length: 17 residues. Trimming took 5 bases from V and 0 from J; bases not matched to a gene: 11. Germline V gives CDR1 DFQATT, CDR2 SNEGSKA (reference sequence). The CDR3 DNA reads TGCAGTGCTGGACAGGGGATTTGGCCGTATAGCAATCAGCCCCAGCATTTT. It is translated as CSAGQGIWPYSNQPQHF.

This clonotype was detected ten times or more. CDR3 loop: CASSERGAGQLYEQYF. The CDR3 DNA reads TGTGCCAGCAGTGAACGGGGGGCGGGGCAGCTCTACGAGCAGTACTTC. This chain joins TRBV2 and TRBJ2-7; tentatively, D is TRBD2 (7 bases). V shed 2 bases and J shed 3 bases, with 17 bases lying between them. Germline CDR1 is SNHLY and CDR2 is FYNNEI. The CDR3 spans 16 residues.

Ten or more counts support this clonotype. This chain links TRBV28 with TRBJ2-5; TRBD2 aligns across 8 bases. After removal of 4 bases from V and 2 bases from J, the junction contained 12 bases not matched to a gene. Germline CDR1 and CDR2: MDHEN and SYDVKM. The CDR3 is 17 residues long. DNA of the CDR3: TGTGCCAGCAGTTCACGGGACGGTGGGACTAGGCAAGAGACCCAGTACTTC. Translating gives CASSSRDGGTRQETQYF.

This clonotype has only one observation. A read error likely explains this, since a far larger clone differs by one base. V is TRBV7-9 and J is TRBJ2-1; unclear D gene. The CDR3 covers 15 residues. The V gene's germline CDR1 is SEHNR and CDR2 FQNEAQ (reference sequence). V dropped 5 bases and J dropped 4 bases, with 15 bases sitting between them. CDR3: CASSQSIGSYNEQFF. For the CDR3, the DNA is TGTGCCAGCAGCCAGTCAATTGGAAGTTACAATGAGCAGTTCTTC.

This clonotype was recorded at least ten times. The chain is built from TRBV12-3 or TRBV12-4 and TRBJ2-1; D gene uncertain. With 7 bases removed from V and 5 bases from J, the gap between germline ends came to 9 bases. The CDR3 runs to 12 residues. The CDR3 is CASTPNHNEQFF. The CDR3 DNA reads TGTGCCAGCACCCCCAACCACAATGAGCAGTTCTTC.

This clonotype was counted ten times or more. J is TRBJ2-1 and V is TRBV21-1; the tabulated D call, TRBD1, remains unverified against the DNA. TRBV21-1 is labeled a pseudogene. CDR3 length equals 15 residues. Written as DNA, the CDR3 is TGTGCCAGCAGCAAAGGGGACGGGGCCTACAATGAGCAGTTCTTC. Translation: CASSKGDGAYNEQFF.

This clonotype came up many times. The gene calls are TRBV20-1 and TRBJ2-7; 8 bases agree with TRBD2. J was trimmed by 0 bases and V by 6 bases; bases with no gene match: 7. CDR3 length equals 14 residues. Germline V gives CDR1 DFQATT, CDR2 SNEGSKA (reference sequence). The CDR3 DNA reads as TGCAGTGCAAGGACGGGGGGGAGCTCCTACGAGCAGTACTTC. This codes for CSARTGGSSYEQYF.

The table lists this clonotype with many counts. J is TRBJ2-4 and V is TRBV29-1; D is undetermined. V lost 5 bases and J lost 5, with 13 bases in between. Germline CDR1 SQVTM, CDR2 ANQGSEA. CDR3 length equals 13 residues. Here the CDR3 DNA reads TGCAGCGTTACCGGGCCTAGGGAAAACATTCAGTACTTC. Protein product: CSVTGPRENIQYF.

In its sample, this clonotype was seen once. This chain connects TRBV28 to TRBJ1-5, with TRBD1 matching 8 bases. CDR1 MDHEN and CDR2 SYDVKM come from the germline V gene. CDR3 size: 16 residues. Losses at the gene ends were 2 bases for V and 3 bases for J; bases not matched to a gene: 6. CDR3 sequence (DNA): TGTGCCAGCAGTTTAGTCGCAGGGGGCTACAATCAGCCCCAGCATTTT. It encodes CASSLVAGGYNQPQHF.

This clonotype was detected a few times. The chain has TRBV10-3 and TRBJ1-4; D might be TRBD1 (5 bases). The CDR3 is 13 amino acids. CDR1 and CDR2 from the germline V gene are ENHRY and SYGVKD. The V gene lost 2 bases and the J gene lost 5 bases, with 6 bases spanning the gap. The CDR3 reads CAISEGANEKLFF. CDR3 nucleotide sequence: TGTGCCATCAGTGAGGGGGCAAATGAAAAACTGTTTTTT.

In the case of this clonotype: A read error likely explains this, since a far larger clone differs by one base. CDR3 region: CASSLARGSAYNEQYF. The CDR3 coding sequence is TGCGCCAGCAGCTTGGCTCGGGGGTCCGCCTACAATGAGCAGTACTTC. The genes are TRBV5-1 and TRBJ2-4; perhaps TRBD2 as D (6 bases). CDR1 and CDR2 from the germline V gene are SGHRS and YFSETQ. The CDR3 loop spans 16 amino acids. Trimming took off 0 bases at V and 13 bases at J, with 23 bases between the two ends.

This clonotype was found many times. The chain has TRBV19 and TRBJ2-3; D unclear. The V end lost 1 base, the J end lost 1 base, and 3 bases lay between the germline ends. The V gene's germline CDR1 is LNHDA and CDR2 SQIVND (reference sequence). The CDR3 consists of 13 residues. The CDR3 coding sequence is TGTGCCAGTAGTATAGGGGGCACAGATACGCAGTATTTT. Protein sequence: CASSIGGTDTQYF.

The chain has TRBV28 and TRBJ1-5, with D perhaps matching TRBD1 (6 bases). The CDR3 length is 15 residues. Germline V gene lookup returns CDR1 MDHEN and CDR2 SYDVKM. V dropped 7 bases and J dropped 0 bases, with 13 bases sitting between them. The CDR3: CASNPGTFSNQPQHF. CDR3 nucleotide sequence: TGTGCCAGCAACCCCGGGACATTTAGCAATCAGCCCCAGCATTTT.

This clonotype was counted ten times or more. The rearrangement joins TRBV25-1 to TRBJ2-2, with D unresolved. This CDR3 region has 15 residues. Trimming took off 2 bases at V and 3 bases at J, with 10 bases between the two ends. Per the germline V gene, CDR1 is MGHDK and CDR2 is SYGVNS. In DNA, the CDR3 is TGTGCCAGCAGTGAAGTCAGCAGAGACACCGGGGAGCTGTTTTTT. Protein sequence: CASSEVSRDTGELFF. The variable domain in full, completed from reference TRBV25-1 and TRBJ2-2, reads EADIYQTPRYLVIGTGKKITLECSQTMGHDKMYWYQQDPGMELHLIHYSYGVNSTEKGDLSSESTVSRIRTEHFPLTLESARPSHTSQYLCASSEVSRDTGELFFGEGSRLTVL.

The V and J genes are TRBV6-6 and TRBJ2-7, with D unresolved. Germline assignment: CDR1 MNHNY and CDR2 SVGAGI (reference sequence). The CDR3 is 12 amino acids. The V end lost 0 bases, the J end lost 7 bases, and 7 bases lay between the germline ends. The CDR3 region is CASSYSPGEQYF. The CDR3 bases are TGTGCCAGCAGTTACTCGCCGGGTGAGCAGTACTTC.

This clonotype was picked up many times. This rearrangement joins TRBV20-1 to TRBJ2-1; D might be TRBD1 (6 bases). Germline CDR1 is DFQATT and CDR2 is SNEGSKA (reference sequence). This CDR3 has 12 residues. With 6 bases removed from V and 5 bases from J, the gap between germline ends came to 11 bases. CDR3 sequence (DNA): TGCAGTGCCAGGGGCGATCACAATGAGCAGTTCTTC. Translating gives CSARGDHNEQFF.

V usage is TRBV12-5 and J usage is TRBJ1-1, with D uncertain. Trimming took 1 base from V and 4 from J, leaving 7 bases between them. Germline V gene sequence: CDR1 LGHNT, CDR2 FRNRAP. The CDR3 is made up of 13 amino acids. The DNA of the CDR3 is TGTGCTAGTGGTTTGGGGACTATCACTGAAGCTTTCTTT. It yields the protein CASGLGTITEAFF. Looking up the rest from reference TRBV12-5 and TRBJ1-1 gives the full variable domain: DARVTQTPRHKVTEMGQEVTMRCQPILGHNTVFWYRQTMMQGLELLAYFRNRAPLDDSGMPKDRFSAEMPDATLATLKIQPSEPRDSAVYFCASGLGTITEAFFGQGTRLTVV.